Sequencing of this TCR beta chain was carried out in a study of blood T cell repertoires in COVID-19. Sequencing used immunoSEQ multiplex PCR; TCRdb keeps in-frame clones, though not all of them. The sample consists of around 400,000 clones, more than 75% of them appearing once. CDR1 is MNHNY, CDR2 SVGAGI, per germline (reference sequence). The V gene end was trimmed by 6 bases and the J gene end by 6 bases; junction bases not matched to a gene: 8. The CDR3 has 14 residues. Material: peripheral blood. The TCR originated in a woman aged 55-70 years with COVID-19, enrolled during active disease. V and J are TRBV6-6 and TRBJ1-1; TRBD1 matches at 9 bases. The CDR3 bases are TGTGCCAGCAGCTCCCCGGGACAGGGCGCTGAAGCTTTCTTT. Encoded protein: CASSSPGQGAEAFF.